Presented here are 32 T cell receptor beta chains from one specimen sequenced in a study of blood T cell repertoires in COVID-19. Method: immunoSEQ multiplex PCR; TCRdb's copy keeps in-frame clones and lacks some. The sample lists approximately 310,000 clones, more than 75% occurring once. The specimen was peripheral blood. These receptors all stem from a woman aged 45-65 years who had recovered from COVID-19.

This rearrangement joins TRBV19 to TRBJ2-4, with 7 bases that match TRBD1. This CDR3 is 17 amino acids long. J gave up 3 bases and V 3 bases, and 11 bases lay outside the gene matches. Germline CDR1 reads LNHDA; CDR2 reads SQIVND (reference sequence). The CDR3 spells CASSIIYRGSGKNIQYF. CDR3 coding DNA: TGTGCCAGTAGTATTATATACAGGGGCTCGGGCAAAAACATTCAGTACTTC. Complete variable domain (other parts from reference TRBV19 and TRBJ2-4): DGGITQSPKYLFRKEGQNVTLSCEQNLNHDAMYWYRQDPGQGLRLIYYSQIVNDFQKGDIAEGYSVSREKKESFPLTVTSAQKNPTAFYLCASSIIYRGSGKNIQYFGAGTRLSVL.

The chain joins TRBV28 to TRBJ1-6, with 10 bases identical to TRBD1. V was clipped by 6 bases and J by 7 bases; unmatched bases: 6. This CDR3 is 15 amino acids long. Germline lookup yields CDR1 MDHEN and CDR2 SYDVKM. The chain's CDR3 is CASRTPGQGNSPLHF. The DNA of the CDR3 is TGTGCCAGCAGGACACCGGGACAGGGGAATTCACCCCTCCACTTT.

The chain joins TRBV12-3 or TRBV12-4 to TRBJ2-1, with 9 bases identical to TRBD2. The CDR3 runs to 11 residues. With 11 bases clipped from V and 9 bases from J, the junction kept 5 bases outside the gene matches. The CDR3 loop is CAAAGGGEQFF. The DNA for the CDR3 is TGTGCCGCGGCGGGAGGGGGTGAGCAGTTCTTC.

The rearrangement links TRBV28 to TRBJ2-2, with 8 bases fitting TRBD1. The CDR3 totals 15 residues. J was trimmed by 7 bases and V by 7 bases; bases with no gene match: 11. From germline, CDR1 is MDHEN and CDR2 SYDVKM. CDR3 protein: CASKTGQVFLGELFF. The CDR3 nucleotides read TGTGCCAGCAAGACGGGACAGGTTTTTCTCGGGGAGCTGTTTTTT.

The gene calls are TRBV27 and TRBJ1-6; D unclear. CDR3 size: 14 residues. Trimming cost V 6 bases and J 0 bases, with 6 bases left between them. Germline V gives CDR1 MNHEY, CDR2 SMNVEV (reference sequence). The CDR3 loop reads CASSRGSYNSPLHF. The CDR3 DNA reads as TGTGCCAGCAGCAGAGGCTCCTATAATTCACCCCTCCACTTT.

V gene TRBV6-5 combines with J gene TRBJ2-1; 8 nucleotides agree with TRBD1. The germline V gene encodes CDR1 MNHEY and CDR2 SVGAGI. V trimming: 6 bases; J trimming: 9 bases; junction bases outside the gene matches: 4. This CDR3 spans 12 amino acids. The CDR3 protein is CASSRDRFEQFF. Here the CDR3 DNA reads TGTGCCAGCAGCCGGGACAGGTTTGAGCAGTTCTTC.

This chain links TRBV18 with TRBJ1-2, with 7 bases that match TRBD1. The J segment lost 7 bases and the V segment lost 2 bases, leaving 4 bases of the junction unmatched. CDR3 length: 13 residues. Germline V CDR1 and CDR2: KGHSH, LQKENI. The CDR3 loop is CASSPLNRGGYTF. The CDR3 coding sequence is TGTGCCAGCTCACCATTGAACAGGGGTGGCTACACCTTC.

The rearrangement links TRBV19 to TRBJ1-5, with 11 bases that match TRBD1. Germline CDR1 and CDR2: LNHDA and SQIVND (reference sequence). CDR3 length equals 17 residues. V lost 4 bases, J lost 6 bases, and 11 bases stayed unmatched. The CDR3 sequence is CASSKRTGGRSSQPQHF. The CDR3 DNA reads TGTGCCAGTAGTAAAAGGACAGGGGGCAGGTCGTCTCAGCCCCAGCATTTT.

The sample holds a few counts of this clone. CDR3 sequence (DNA): TGTGCCAGCACTCCCGGGGGGAACGCTTTCTTT. Its protein is CASTPGGNAFF. V and J are TRBV12-3 or TRBV12-4 and TRBJ1-1; possible D gene TRBD1, 5 bases. V was trimmed by 7 bases and J by 11 bases, leaving 14 bases between them. The CDR3 is made up of 11 amino acids.

Comments on this clone: Other DNA sequences in this specimen translate into the identical CDR3. The chain uses TRBV19 and TRBJ2-5; a weak D match, TRBD1 (5 bases). Germline V gene lookup returns CDR1 LNHDA and CDR2 SQIVND (reference sequence). V lost 5 bases and J lost 1, with 5 bases in between. CDR3 length equals 12 residues. For the CDR3, the DNA is TGTGCCAGTAGTCAGGGCCAAGAGACCCAGTACTTC. It yields the protein CASSQGQETQYF.

The rearrangement joins TRBV7-9 to TRBJ2-7; D call uncertain. This CDR3 comprises 11 residues. V was pared by 5 bases and J by 3 bases, with 5 bases between. Germline V gives CDR1 SEHNR, CDR2 FQNEAQ (reference sequence). The CDR3 DNA reads as TGTGCCAGCAGCCCTCTCTACGAGCAGTACTTC. As protein: CASSPLYEQYF.

V is TRBV28 and J is TRBJ1-5; TRBD1 agrees at 9 bases. The CDR3 runs 14 residues. J gave up 6 bases and V 4 bases, and 4 bases lay outside the gene matches. Germline V gene lookup returns CDR1 MDHEN and CDR2 SYDVKM. In DNA form, the CDR3 reads TGTGCCAGCAGTTACGGGACAGGGTCTCAGCCCCAGCATTTT. It codes for CASSYGTGSQPQHF.

This chain joins TRBV29-1 and TRBJ2-1, with D possibly matching TRBD1 (6 bases). The CDR3 has 12 amino acids. V lost 6 bases and J lost 10, with 16 bases in between. Per the germline V gene, CDR1 is SQVTM and CDR2 is ANQGSEA. The CDR3 DNA is TGCAGCGTGGGTCAGGGGTGGGGCGAGCAGTTCTTC. Protein: CSVGQGWGEQFF.

This clone was seen only once. The chain links TRBV19 to TRBJ2-3; D uncertain. The germline V gene has CDR1 LNHDA and CDR2 SQIVND (reference sequence). There are 14 residues in the CDR3. Trimming cost V 9 bases and J 6 bases, with 19 bases left between them. The CDR3 sequence is CASDEGWFRDTQYF. The CDR3 nucleotides read TGTGCCAGCGATGAAGGATGGTTCAGGGATACGCAGTATTTT.

With respect to this clone: Mismatch with germline at one junction end may stem from a read error. This chain links TRBV6-1 with TRBJ1-1, with TRBD1 matching over 10 bases. Germline V gene data show CDR1 as MNHNS and CDR2 as SASEGT. The CDR3 is 18 residues long. CDR3 loop: CASSKAGTGAQGNAEAFF. The CDR3 DNA reads as TGTGCCAGCAGTAAAGCCGGGACAGGGGCGCAGGGTAACGCTGAAGCTTTCTTT.

This clone was seen a single time. This chain links TRBV5-1 with TRBJ2-7, with 9 bases identical to TRBD1. V lost 4 bases and J lost 5; bases outside the gene matches: 7. Germline assignment: CDR1 SGHRS and CDR2 YFSETQ. The CDR3 is 14 residues long. CDR3 nucleotide sequence: TGCGCCAGCAGCAGTCCGGGACAGGGAAACGAGCAGTACTTC. Amino acid sequence: CASSSPGQGNEQYF.

This chain connects TRBV21-1 to TRBJ2-5; the DNA was not used to check the table's D call, TRBD1. TRBV21-1 is assigned pseudogene status. This CDR3 is 20 amino acids long. This chain's CDR3 is CASRSTPTAGQGWCQETQYF. In nucleotides, the CDR3 is TGTGCCAGCAGATCCACCCCAACCGCGGGACAGGGTTGGTGTCAAGAGACCCAGTACTTC.

The chain carries TRBV28 and TRBJ1-6, with D unresolved. V lost 5 bases to trimming and J lost 1 base, with 9 bases between them. Looked up from germline, CDR1 is MDHEN and CDR2 is SYDVKM. The CDR3 is 15 residues long. The CDR3, as DNA: TGTGCCAGCAGTAGGCAGGAATCCTATAATTCACCCCTCCACTTT. Protein sequence: CASSRQESYNSPLHF.

The chain uses TRBV6-2 or TRBV6-3 and TRBJ2-5; no reliable D call. V was clipped by 0 bases and J by 5 bases, with 10 bases between them. This CDR3 is 14 amino acids long. CDR1 MNHEY and CDR2 SVGEGT come from the germline V gene. CDR3 loop: CASSYSGAVETQYF. As DNA, the CDR3 is TGTGCCAGCAGTTACTCAGGTGCGGTCGAGACCCAGTACTTC.

The chain's CDR3 is CSVPTGGTNEKLFF. The CDR3 DNA reads TGCAGCGTTCCGACAGGGGGTACTAATGAAAAACTGTTTTTT. This sequence joins TRBV29-1 and TRBJ1-4; 9 bases map to TRBD1. CDR3 length: 14 residues. The germline gives CDR1 SQVTM, CDR2 ANQGSEA. Unmatched junction bases numbered 3, after V lost 5 bases and J lost 2 bases.

The rearrangement links TRBV19 to TRBJ2-1, with 11 nucleotides matching TRBD2. CDR1 is LNHDA and CDR2 is SQIVND in the germline V gene (reference sequence). The CDR3 has 16 amino acids. With V trimmed by 6 bases and J by 7 bases, 11 bases remained unmatched. The CDR3 spells CASRDISGRAPNEQFF. The CDR3 nucleotides are TGTGCCAGTAGGGACATTAGCGGGAGGGCCCCGAATGAGCAGTTCTTC.

The genes are TRBV27 and TRBJ2-7; D unclear. Germline V gene data show CDR1 as MNHEY and CDR2 as SMNVEV (reference sequence). This CDR3 is 11 amino acids long. The V gene lost 10 bases and the J gene lost 3 bases, with 10 bases spanning the gap. CDR3 loop: CATARNYEQYF. The CDR3 DNA reads as TGTGCCACCGCCAGAAACTACGAGCAGTACTTC.

The chain uses TRBV3-1 (or the pseudogene TRBV3-2) and TRBJ2-5; D might be TRBD1 (5 bases). V lost 7 bases and J 3 bases, leaving 9 bases between the germline ends. CDR1 LGHDT and CDR2 YNNKEL come from the germline V gene (reference sequence). This CDR3 is built from 12 residues. The CDR3 reads CASTRQKETQYF. CDR3 nucleotide sequence: TGTGCCAGCACTCGACAGAAAGAGACCCAGTACTTC.

This chain uses TRBV28 with TRBJ2-2; 7 bases are a match to TRBD2. Germline CDR1 and CDR2: MDHEN and SYDVKM. The CDR3 is 15 amino acids. V was clipped by 7 bases and J by 4 bases; unmatched bases: 9. The CDR3 loop is CASTREREITGELFF. For the CDR3, the DNA is TGTGCCAGCACCAGGGAGCGGGAAATCACCGGGGAGCTGTTTTTT.

V gene TRBV9 combines with J gene TRBJ1-3; D remains ambiguous. Germline-derived CDR1 and CDR2 are SGDLS and YYNGEE. The CDR3 is 15 residues long. V shed 0 bases and J shed 0 bases, with 7 bases lying between them. CDR3 loop: CASSVDLTSGNTIYF. CDR3 bases: TGTGCCAGCAGCGTAGACCTAACCTCTGGAAACACCATATATTTT.

This clone was found once. This chain links TRBV28 with TRBJ1-1; 7 bases are a match to TRBD1. The CDR3 sequence is 14 residues long. CDR1 and CDR2 from the germline V gene are MDHEN and SYDVKM. The J segment lost 6 bases and the V segment lost 4 bases, leaving 8 bases of the junction unmatched. The CDR3 here is CASSSGTVIPEAFF. The CDR3, as DNA: TGTGCCAGCAGTTCCGGGACAGTAATTCCTGAAGCTTTCTTT.

The table lists this clone with a few counts. This chain joins TRBV28 and TRBJ1-5; TRBD1 agrees at 7 bases. The junction had 10 bases not matched to a gene; V was cut back by 6 bases and J by 8 bases. The CDR3 has 14 residues. CDR1 and CDR2 (germline): MDHEN, SYDVKM. In DNA, the CDR3 is TGTGCCAGCAGGGAATCCGGGACAGTGGAGCCCCAGCATTTT. Its translation is CASRESGTVEPQHF. The whole variable domain, remainder taken from reference TRBV28 and TRBJ1-5, is DVKVTQSSRYLVKRTGEKVFLECVQDMDHENMFWYRQDPGLGLRLIYFSYDVKMKEKGDIPEGYSVSREKKERFSLILESASTNQTSMYLCASRESGTVEPQHFGDGTRLSIL.

This clone was observed a single time. V gene TRBV18 combines with J gene TRBJ1-1, with 9 bases matching TRBD1. Germline CDR1 KGHSH, CDR2 LQKENI. Unmatched junction bases numbered 6, after V lost 3 bases and J lost 1 base. This CDR3 has 16 residues. The CDR3 protein is CASSPGTGNKNTEAFF. DNA for the CDR3: TGTGCCAGCTCACCCGGGACAGGGAATAAGAACACTGAAGCTTTCTTT.

The chain joins TRBV21-1 to TRBJ1-6; TRBD1 is the table's D call, not checked against the DNA. TRBV21-1 is tagged as a pseudogene. The CDR3 is 19 residues long. In DNA, the CDR3 is TGTGCCAGCAGCAAAGGGGGACAGTCTTCAGGCTCCTATAATTCACCCCTCCACTTT. Its translation is CASSKGGQSSGSYNSPLHF.

J is TRBJ2-5 and V is TRBV18; 11 bases agree with TRBD2. The ends lost 4 bases at V and 4 bases at J; junction bases unmatched: 11. The CDR3 has 17 amino acids. The germline CDR1 and CDR2 sequences are KGHSH and LQKENI. In nucleotides, the CDR3 is TGTGCCAGCTCACGATTTAGCGGGAGGGCCTCCAGAGAGACCCAGTACTTC. The encoded protein is CASSRFSGRASRETQYF.

This chain connects TRBV30 to TRBJ1-1, with D maybe TRBD1 (6 bases). The CDR3 totals 14 residues. Germline V gene sequence: CDR1 GTSNPN, CDR2 SVGIG (reference sequence). V was shortened by 3 bases and J by 4 bases, with 15 bases between the two germline ends. CDR3 residues: CAWRSQGGGTEAFF. The CDR3 region has the DNA TGTGCCTGGAGATCCCAAGGGGGTGGCACTGAAGCTTTCTTT.

This clone was picked up one time. This sequence joins TRBV7-2 and TRBJ2-2; 7 positions match TRBD1. This CDR3 is 15 amino acids long. Germline CDR1 is SGHTA and CDR2 is FQGNSA. After removal of 1 base from V and 5 bases from J, the junction contained 4 bases not matched to a gene. The CDR3 region has the DNA TGTGCCAGCAGCTTAGAGGGGACAGCTACCGGGGAGCTGTTTTTT. Amino acids: CASSLEGTATGELFF.